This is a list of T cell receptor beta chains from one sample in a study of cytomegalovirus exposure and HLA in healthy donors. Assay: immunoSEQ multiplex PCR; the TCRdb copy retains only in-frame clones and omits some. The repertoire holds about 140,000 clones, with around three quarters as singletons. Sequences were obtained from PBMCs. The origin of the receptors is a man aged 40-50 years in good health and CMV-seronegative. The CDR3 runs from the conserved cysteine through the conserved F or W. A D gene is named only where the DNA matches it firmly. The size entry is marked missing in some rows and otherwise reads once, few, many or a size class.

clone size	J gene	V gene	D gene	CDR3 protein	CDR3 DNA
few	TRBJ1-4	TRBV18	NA	CASSPWASTNEKLFF	TGTGCCAGCTCACCCTGGGCGTCAACTAATGAAAAACTGTTTTTT
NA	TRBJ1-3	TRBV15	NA	CATSRDPGFSGNTIYF	TGTGCCACCAGCAGAGATCCGGGGTTCTCTGGAAACACCATATATTTT
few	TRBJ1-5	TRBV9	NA	CASSAGGLGNQPQHF	TGTGCCAGCAGCGCGGGAGGACTAGGCAATCAGCCCCAGCATTTT
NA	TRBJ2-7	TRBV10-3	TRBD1	CAISDSGTGQPYEQYF	TGTGCCATCAGTGATTCCGGGACAGGTCAGCCCTACGAGCAGTACTTC
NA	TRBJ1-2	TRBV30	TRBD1	CAWSVGRGHYGYTF	TGTGCCTGGAGTGTGGGCAGGGGGCACTATGGCTACACCTTC
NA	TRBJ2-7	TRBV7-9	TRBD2	CASSSHLADFTYEQYF	TGTGCCAGCAGCTCTCATCTAGCGGATTTTACCTACGAGCAGTACTTC
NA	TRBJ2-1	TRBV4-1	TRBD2	CASSQDRRLATYNEQFF	TGCGCCAGCAGCCAAGATCGGAGACTAGCGACCTACAATGAGCAGTTCTTC
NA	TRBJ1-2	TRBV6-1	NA	CASSEASSVAYGYTF	TGTGCCAGCAGTGAAGCAAGTTCGGTTGCCTATGGCTACACCTTC
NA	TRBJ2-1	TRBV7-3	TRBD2	CASSFSGGAYNEQFF	TGTGCCAGCAGCTTTAGCGGGGGGGCGTACAATGAGCAGTTCTTC
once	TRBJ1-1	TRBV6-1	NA	CASSPRWTEAFF	TGTGCCAGCAGTCCCCGGTGGACTGAAGCTTTCTTT
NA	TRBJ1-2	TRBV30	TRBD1	CAWIQGGNYGYTF	TGTGCCTGGATACAGGGGGGGAACTATGGCTACACCTTC
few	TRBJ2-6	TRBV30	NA	CAWSVAGAGANVLTF	TGTGCCTGGAGTGTAGCAGGGGCTGGGGCCAACGTCCTGACTTTC
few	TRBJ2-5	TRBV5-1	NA	CASSVGGQGGETQYF	TGCGCCAGCAGTGTTGGTGGCCAGGGTGGGGAGACCCAGTACTTC
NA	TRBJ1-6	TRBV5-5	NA	CASSPYPGSYNSPLHF	TGTGCCAGCAGCCCCTACCCCGGGTCTTATAATTCACCCCTCCACTTT
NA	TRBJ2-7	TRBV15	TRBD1	CATSEGTGVAYEQYF	TGTGCCACCAGCGAAGGGACAGGGGTTGCCTACGAGCAGTACTTC
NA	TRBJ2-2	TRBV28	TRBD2	CASRGGRRTNTGELFF	TGTGCCAGCAGGGGGGGGAGGAGGACGAACACCGGGGAGCTGTTTTTT
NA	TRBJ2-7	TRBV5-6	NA	CASSLGRSSYEQYF	TGTGCCAGCAGCCTAGGAAGGAGCTCCTACGAGCAGTACTTC
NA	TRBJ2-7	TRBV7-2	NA	CASRSLRGSEQYF	TGTGCCAGCAGATCCCTCAGGGGTTCCGAGCAGTACTTC
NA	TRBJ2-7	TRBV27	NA	CASSSLYEQYF	TGTGCCAGCAGTTCCCTGTACGAGCAGTACTTC
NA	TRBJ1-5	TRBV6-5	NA	CASSSLRRGGNQPQHF	TGTGCCAGCAGTTCCCTCCGTCGGGGGGGCAATCAGCCCCAGCATTTT
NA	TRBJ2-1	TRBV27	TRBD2	CASSPLFTSGVYNEQFF	TGTGCCAGCAGTCCTCTCTTCACTAGCGGGGTCTACAATGAGCAGTTCTTC
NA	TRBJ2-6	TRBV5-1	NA	CASSLIGGGGANVLTF	TGCGCCAGCAGCTTGATCGGGGGTGGTGGGGCCAACGTCCTGACTTTC
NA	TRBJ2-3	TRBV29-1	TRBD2	CSVGPQLAGRTDTQYF	TGCAGCGTTGGGCCCCAACTAGCGGGAAGGACAGATACGCAGTATTTT
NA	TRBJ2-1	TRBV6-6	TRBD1	CASSSKNRGVNEQFF	TGTGCCAGCAGTTCTAAAAACAGGGGGGTCAATGAGCAGTTCTTC
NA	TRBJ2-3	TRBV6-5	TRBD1	CASSWTGDFSTDTQYF	TGTGCCAGCAGTTGGACAGGGGATTTTAGCACAGATACGCAGTATTTT
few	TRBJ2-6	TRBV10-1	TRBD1	CASSEKKPGQGPSGANVLTF	TGCGCCAGCAGTGAGAAAAAACCGGGACAGGGGCCCTCTGGGGCCAACGTCCTGACTTTC
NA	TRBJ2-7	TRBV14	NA	CASSQVGGAGAYEQYF	TGTGCCAGCAGCCAAGTCGGTGGGGCAGGGGCCTACGAGCAGTACTTC
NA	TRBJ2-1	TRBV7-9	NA	CASSSASNRENEQFF	TGTGCCAGCAGCTCGGCCTCTAACAGGGAAAATGAGCAGTTCTTC
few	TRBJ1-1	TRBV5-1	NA	CASSLGQRTEAFF	TGCGCCAGCAGCTTGGGACAGAGGACTGAAGCTTTCTTT
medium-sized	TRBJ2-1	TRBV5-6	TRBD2	CASSLLAGGFNEQFF	TGTGCCAGCAGCCTGCTAGCGGGAGGTTTCAATGAGCAGTTCTTC
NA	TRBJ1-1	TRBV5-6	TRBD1	CASSHLGGQGGTEAFF	TGTGCCAGCAGCCACCTAGGAGGACAGGGGGGGACTGAAGCTTTCTTT
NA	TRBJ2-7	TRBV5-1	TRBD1	CASSPKAGQVTHEQYF	TGCGCCAGCAGCCCCAAGGCGGGACAGGTAACCCACGAGCAGTACTTC
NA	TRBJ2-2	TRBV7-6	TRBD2	CASSFSQSGEPGELFF	TGTGCCAGCAGCTTTTCTCAGAGCGGGGAACCCGGGGAGCTGTTTTTT
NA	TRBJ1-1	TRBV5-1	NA	CASSLRGRMNTEAFF	TGCGCCAGCAGCTTGCGCGGTCGTATGAACACTGAAGCTTTCTTT
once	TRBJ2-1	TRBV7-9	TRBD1	CASSLGTGVDEQFF	TGTGCCAGCAGCTTAGGGACAGGGGTCGATGAGCAGTTCTTC
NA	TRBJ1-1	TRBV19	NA	CASSRRGEGAFF	TGTGCCAGTAGTCGCCGGGGAGAAGGAGCTTTCTTT
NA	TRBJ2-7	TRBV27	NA	CASGPWGEHYEQYF	TGTGCCAGCGGACCGTGGGGCGAACACTACGAGCAGTACTTC
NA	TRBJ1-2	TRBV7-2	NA	CASSPVRGDYGYTF	TGTGCCAGCAGCCCGGTCCGGGGAGACTATGGCTACACCTTC
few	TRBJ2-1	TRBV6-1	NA	CASSEAGSERRSNEQFF	TGTGCCAGCAGTGAAGCAGGCAGCGAACGGCGGAGCAATGAGCAGTTCTTC
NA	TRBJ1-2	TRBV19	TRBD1	CASSRPTGGLYGYTF	TGTGCCAGTAGTAGGCCGACAGGGGGCCTTTATGGCTACACCTTC
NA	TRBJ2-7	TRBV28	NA	CASSFGAREDHEQYF	TGTGCCAGCAGCTTCGGCGCCAGGGAGGACCACGAGCAGTACTTC
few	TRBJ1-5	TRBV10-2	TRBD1	CASSDATGVFGNQPQHF	TGCGCCAGCAGTGACGCGACAGGGGTATTTGGCAATCAGCCCCAGCATTTT
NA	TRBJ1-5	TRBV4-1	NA	CASSQEGGENLNQPQHF	TGCGCCAGCAGCCAAGAGGGGGGGGAGAACCTTAATCAGCCCCAGCATTTT
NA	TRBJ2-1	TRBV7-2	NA	CASSLTGSSYNEQFF	TGTGCCAGCTCCCTGACTGGGAGCTCCTACAATGAGCAGTTCTTC
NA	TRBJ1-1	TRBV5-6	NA	CASSLQKTEAFF	TGTGCCAGCAGCTTGCAGAAGACTGAAGCTTTCTTT
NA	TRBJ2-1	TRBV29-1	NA	CSAQTGTAADPEQFF	TGCAGCGCCCAAACAGGGACCGCCGCGGATCCTGAGCAGTTCTTC
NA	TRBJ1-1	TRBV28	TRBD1	CASSNPGQGTTEAFF	TGTGCCAGCAGTAACCCGGGACAGGGGACCACTGAAGCTTTCTTT